The T cell receptor (beta chain) under discussion was sequenced for a study of T cell responses to AZD1222 COVID-19 vaccine. Study-level findings and limits: Unmutated variant regions reportedly attract nearly half of all spike-specific TCRs. None of the repertoires were sampled until the peak T cell response had passed.

With respect to this clone: Its antigen remains unknown.

The V gene's germline CDR1 is SGHRS and CDR2 YFSETQ. V was pared by 4 bases and J by 5 bases, with 7 bases between. The CDR3 length is 11 residues. Method: immunoSEQ multiplex PCR; TCRdb's copy keeps in-frame clones and lacks some. Here the sample spans about 37,000 clones, over 75% being singletons. Pooling was applied to second doses at about 4 or about 12 weeks. This TCR derives from an adult who received the AZD1222 COVID-19 vaccine. Here the sequenced sample was peripheral blood, taken 28 days after the second AZD1222 dose. The rearrangement uses TRBV5-1 and TRBJ2-7, with no clear D. The CDR3 DNA reads as TGCGCCAGCAGCAACGCCAACGAGCAGTACTTC. Translating gives CASSNANEQYF.